This TCR beta chain was sequenced for a study of blood T cell repertoires in COVID-19. About the study: T cells, B-cell-depleted T cells, or PBMCs supplied cDNA or gDNA.

The V and J ends lost 4 bases and 2 bases respectively, with 9 bases between them. CDR3 length: 14 residues. The germline gives CDR1 MGHRA, CDR2 YSYEKL. TCRdb's copy holds only in-frame clones and misses some; the assay was immunoSEQ multiplex PCR. The sample includes 150,000 to 200,000 clones, just under 90% of them seen just once. The V and J genes are TRBV4-1 and TRBJ1-5; TRBD1 is a possible D gene (6 bases). Sequencing was carried out using peripheral blood. This receptor was taken from a woman aged 70 to 79 with COVID-19, enrolled during active disease. CDR3 in amino acids: CASSPGAGNQPQHF. CDR3 in DNA: TGCGCCAGCAGCCCAGGGGCTGGCAATCAGCCCCAGCATTTT.